Below are 20 T cell receptor beta chains sequenced from a single sample in a study of T cell responses to AZD1222 COVID-19 vaccine. Here immunoSEQ multiplex PCR was the method, and the copy in TCRdb shows in-frame clones only, minus some. The sample lists 240,000 or so clones; over 90% were seen once. Specimen: peripheral blood, collected on day 0 of AZD1222 vaccination. All receptors derive from an adult in good health.

The V gene is TRBV11-3, the J gene TRBJ1-3; 8 bases fit TRBD1. The length of the CDR3 is 18 residues. Trimming at V came to 3 bases and at J to 1 base, leaving 11 bases not matched to a gene. From germline, CDR1 is SGHNT and CDR2 YENEEA. CDR3 sequence (DNA): TGTGCCAGCAGCTTGAAGGCCGGACAGGGACGGTCTGGAAACACCATATATTTT. It specifies CASSLKAGQGRSGNTIYF.

The chain couples TRBV7-6 to TRBJ2-1; 12 positions match TRBD2. Germline assignment: CDR1 SGHVS and CDR2 FNYEAQ. V gave up 3 bases and J gave up 3 bases; unmatched junction bases: 9. CDR3 length equals 18 residues. This chain's CDR3 is CASSLAPRTSGVYNEQFF. The CDR3 DNA follows: TGTGCCAGCAGCTTGGCCCCCCGGACTAGCGGGGTCTACAATGAGCAGTTCTTC. Together with reference TRBV7-6 and TRBJ2-1, the CDR3 gives the full variable domain: GAGVSQSPRYKVTKRGQDVALRCDPISGHVSLYWYRQALGQGPEFLTYFNYEAQQDKSGLPNDRFSAERPEGSISTLTIQRTEQRDSAMYRCASSLAPRTSGVYNEQFFGPGTRLTVL.

The chain uses TRBV6-6 and TRBJ1-1; perhaps TRBD1 as D (5 bases). Per germline, CDR1 MNHNY and CDR2 SVGAGI (reference sequence). The CDR3 spans 13 residues. Trimming took 7 bases from V and 6 from J, leaving 15 bases between them. The CDR3 loop reads CASTQGTKAEAFF. DNA for the CDR3: TGTGCCAGCACGCAAGGGACGAAAGCTGAAGCTTTCTTT.

The rearrangement uses TRBV19 and TRBJ1-6; D is unresolved. The CDR3 consists of 14 residues. Trimming took off 4 bases at V and 6 bases at J, with 10 bases between the two ends. CDR1 is LNHDA, CDR2 SQIVND, per germline (reference sequence). CDR3 residues: CASSTGRTNSPLHF. CDR3 in DNA: TGTGCCAGTAGTACTGGCAGGACTAATTCACCCCTCCACTTT.

V usage is TRBV12-3 or TRBV12-4 and J usage is TRBJ1-2; D may be TRBD1 (6 bases). The CDR3 runs to 13 residues. Deletions cut 7 bases from V and 6 bases from J, with 15 bases between. CDR3: CASTYRVSNGYTF. The CDR3 region has the DNA TGTGCCAGCACCTACAGGGTATCAAATGGCTACACCTTC.

The rearrangement links TRBV10-2 to TRBJ1-4, with TRBD1 as a possible D gene (6 bases). CDR3 length equals 13 residues. In germline, CDR1 is WSHSY, CDR2 SAAADI. Trimming removed 6 bases from V and 8 bases from J, with 13 bases in between. The CDR3 DNA follows: TGCGCCAGCAGCGGGGGGCTAAGGGAAAAACTGTTTTTT. Protein product: CASSGGLREKLFF.

Only one count was recorded for this clone. This chain uses TRBV15 with TRBJ2-7; D possibly corresponds to TRBD1 (5 bases). The germline gives CDR1 LNHNV, CDR2 YYDKDF (reference sequence). The CDR3 sequence is 13 residues long. V was shortened by 5 bases and J by 6 bases, with 14 bases between the two germline ends. The DNA of the CDR3 is TGTGCCACCAGCGAGCGACTGGGGCGCGAGCAGTACTTC. Its protein is CATSERLGREQYF.

The V and J genes are TRBV28 and TRBJ1-4; 9 nucleotides line up with TRBD1. Germline V gives CDR1 MDHEN, CDR2 SYDVKM. Losses at the gene ends were 4 bases for V and 8 bases for J; bases not matched to a gene: 5. The CDR3 covers 14 residues. CDR3 nucleotide sequence: TGTGCCAGCAGTTCCGGGACAGGGCGGGAAAAACTGTTTTTT. As protein: CASSSGTGREKLFF.

This chain uses TRBV19 with TRBJ2-3; 9 bases are shared with TRBD2. The germline V gene encodes CDR1 LNHDA and CDR2 SQIVND (reference sequence). V lost 3 bases and J lost 10; bases outside the gene matches: 11. CDR3 length: 15 amino acids. Here the CDR3 reads CASSILAGGPEAQYF. For the CDR3, the DNA is TGTGCCAGTAGTATTCTCGCGGGGGGGCCGGAGGCGCAGTATTTT.

The chain links TRBV18 to TRBJ1-5; a weak D match, TRBD1 (5 bases). V dropped 4 bases and J dropped 2 bases, with 15 bases sitting between them. Germline V CDR1 and CDR2: KGHSH, LQKENI. The CDR3 spans 16 residues. The CDR3 reads CASSLGGRGRNQPQHF. Here the CDR3 DNA reads TGTGCCAGCTCACTGGGTGGTAGGGGTCGCAATCAGCCCCAGCATTTT. The full variable domain, in which reference TRBV18 and TRBJ1-5 provide the parts outside the CDR3, is NAGVMQNPRHLVRRRGQEARLRCSPMKGHSHVYWYRQLPEEGLKFMVYLQKENIIDESGMPKERFSAEFPKEGPSILRIQQVVRGDSAAYFCASSLGGRGRNQPQHFGDGTRLSIL.

This rearrangement joins TRBV6-5 to TRBJ1-1; D unresolved. This CDR3 contains 11 residues. With 11 bases removed from V and 5 bases from J, the gap between germline ends came to 12 bases. Per germline, CDR1 MNHEY and CDR2 SVGAGI. The CDR3 nucleotides are TGTGCCTCGCCGGGGTGGACTGAAGCTTTCTTT. This encodes CASPGWTEAFF.

This clone has a single count. The chain links TRBV7-2 to TRBJ2-3; TRBD2 agrees at 8 bases. Per the germline V gene, CDR1 is SGHTA and CDR2 is FQGNSA. CDR3 length: 12 residues. V lost 6 bases and J lost 5; bases outside the gene matches: 1. CDR3 nucleotides: TGTGCCAGCAGAGCGGGAGAAGATACGCAGTATTTT. This sequence encodes CASRAGEDTQYF.

This chain connects TRBV4-1 to TRBJ1-2; D is unresolved. The length of the CDR3 is 16 residues. Germline CDR1 is MGHRA and CDR2 is YSYEKL. Trimming took off 0 bases at V and 5 bases at J, with 16 bases between the two ends. CDR3 DNA: TGCGCCAGCAGCCAAGAGGAGGCAAGACCACGGTATGGCTACACCTTC. Its protein is CASSQEEARPRYGYTF.

The rearrangement uses TRBV19 and TRBJ2-5; TRBD1 or TRBD2 may be the D gene (5 bases each). Germline V gene sequence: CDR1 LNHDA, CDR2 SQIVND (reference sequence). The V end lost 4 bases, the J end lost 5 bases, and 17 bases lay between the germline ends. The CDR3 loop spans 15 amino acids. The CDR3 sequence is CASSKKGRPVETQYF. As DNA, the CDR3 is TGTGCCAGTAGTAAAAAGGGACGCCCCGTCGAGACCCAGTACTTC. Complete variable domain (other parts from reference TRBV19 and TRBJ2-5): DGGITQSPKYLFRKEGQNVTLSCEQNLNHDAMYWYRQDPGQGLRLIYYSQIVNDFQKGDIAEGYSVSREKKESFPLTVTSAQKNPTAFYLCASSKKGRPVETQYFGPGTRLLVL.

This chain uses TRBV9 with TRBJ1-4, with no clear D. The CDR3 extends over 14 amino acids. CDR1 is SGDLS and CDR2 is YYNGEE in the germline V gene. V was clipped by 0 bases and J by 4 bases, with 7 bases between them. CDR3 DNA sequence: TGTGCCAGCAGCGTAGAGCCGGTTAATGAAAAACTGTTTTTT. Amino acids: CASSVEPVNEKLFF.

The rearrangement uses TRBV6-1 and TRBJ1-5, with a weak D call TRBD1 (6 bases). There are 16 residues in the CDR3. V was trimmed by 4 bases and J by 3 bases, leaving 16 bases between them. Germline V gene sequence: CDR1 MNHNS, CDR2 SASEGT. CDR3 nucleotides: TGTGCCAGCAGTGGATCGAGGGGGAGACCCAATCAGCCCCAGCATTTT. This codes for CASSGSRGRPNQPQHF.

The chain uses TRBV3-1 (or the pseudogene TRBV3-2) and TRBJ2-1, with 8 bases fitting TRBD2. Trimming cost V 4 bases and J 6 bases; bases outside gene matches: 11. This CDR3 has 16 residues. Per the germline V gene, CDR1 is LGHDT and CDR2 is YNNKEL (reference sequence). The CDR3 protein is CASSPTEGSGINEQFF. In nucleotides, the CDR3 is TGTGCCAGCAGCCCAACGGAAGGTAGCGGGATCAATGAGCAGTTCTTC.

This rearrangement joins TRBV12-1 to TRBJ2-7; no check of the table's D call, TRBD2, against the DNA was made. TRBV12-1 has pseudogene status. The CDR3 runs to 15 residues. CDR3: CASSAQRSSGYEQYF. CDR3 in DNA: TGTGCCAGCAGCGCCCAACGCAGTTCGGGGTACGAGCAGTACTTC.

The V and J genes are TRBV7-2 and TRBJ2-7; 8 nucleotides line up with TRBD1. The CDR3 is 14 residues long. J gave up 5 bases and V 2 bases, and 5 bases lay outside the gene matches. The germline CDR1 and CDR2 sequences are SGHTA and FQGNSA. The CDR3 nucleotides are TGTGCCAGCAGCTTACAGGGGGCGGACAACGAGCAGTACTTC. Translated: CASSLQGADNEQYF.

This clone was detected a few times. The chain recombines TRBV11-2 with TRBJ2-1, with a weak D call TRBD1 (6 bases). Germline loops: CDR1 SGHAT, CDR2 FQNNGV. There are 16 residues in the CDR3. Trimming removed 1 base from V and 10 bases from J, with 20 bases in between. CDR3 sequence: CASSLAGTLKDQEQFF. The CDR3 DNA sequence: TGTGCCAGCAGCTTAGCGGGGACACTAAAAGACCAGGAGCAGTTCTTC.